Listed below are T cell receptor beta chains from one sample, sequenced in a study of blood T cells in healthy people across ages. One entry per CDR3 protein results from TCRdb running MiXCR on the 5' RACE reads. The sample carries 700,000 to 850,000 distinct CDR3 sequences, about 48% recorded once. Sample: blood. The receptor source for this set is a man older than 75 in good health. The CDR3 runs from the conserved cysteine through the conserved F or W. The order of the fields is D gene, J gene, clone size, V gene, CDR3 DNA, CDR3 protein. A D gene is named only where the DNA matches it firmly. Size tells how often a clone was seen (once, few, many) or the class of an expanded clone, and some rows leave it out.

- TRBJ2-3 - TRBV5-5 TGTGCCAGCAGCTCGATGGCGGATACGCAGTATTTT CASSSMADTQYF
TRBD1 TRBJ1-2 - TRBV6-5 TGTGCCAGCAGCCATTGGGGCCAGGGGGAGTCCAGCGGCTACACCTTC CASSHWGQGESSGYTF
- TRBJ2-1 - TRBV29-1 TGCAGCGTTGAGTGGGGGTCCGGGACCGCTTACAATGAGCAGTTCTTC CSVEWGSGTAYNEQFF
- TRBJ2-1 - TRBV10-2 TGCGCCAGCGCAGAGTGGTGGGGGGAGTCGTACAATGAGCAGTTCTTC CASAEWWGESYNEQFF
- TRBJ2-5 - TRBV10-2 TGCGCCAGCAGAGCGTGGTGGGGACAAGAGACCCAGTACTTC CASRAWWGQETQYF
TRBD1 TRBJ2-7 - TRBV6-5 TGTGCCAGCAGTTTCGAGACAGGGGGTCACGAGCAGTACTTC CASSFETGGHEQYF
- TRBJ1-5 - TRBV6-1 TGTGCCAGCAGTGAAATGGGACAACAGCCCCAGCATTTT CASSEMGQQPQHF
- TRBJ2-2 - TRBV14 TGTGCCAGCAGCCAAGACCAAACAGGGATTGGCGCCGGGGAGCTGTTTTTT CASSQDQTGIGAGELFF
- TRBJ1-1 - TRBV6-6 TGTGCCAGCAGGGATAGGGGGGACACTGAAGCTTTCTTT CASRDRGDTEAFF
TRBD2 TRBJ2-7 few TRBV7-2 TGTGCCAGCAGCTCCTTTACTAGCGGGAGGGATTACGAGCAGTACTTC CASSSFTSGRDYEQYF
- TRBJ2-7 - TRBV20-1 TGCAGTGCTAGGCTTCCCCTTAGATTGGGGCTCTACGAGCAGTACTTC CSARLPLRLGLYEQYF
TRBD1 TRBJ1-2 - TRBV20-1 TGCAGTGCTAGAGCTACAGGGGGCGGAGGCTACACCTTC CSARATGGGGYTF
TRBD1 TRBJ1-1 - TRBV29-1 TGCAGCGTTCGGGGACAGGGAAGAAGCCACAGGAACACTGAAGCTTTCTTT CSVRGQGRSHRNTEAFF
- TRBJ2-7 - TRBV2 TGTGCCAGCACTGAGGACACAAGGGGGTACGAGCAGTACTTC CASTEDTRGYEQYF
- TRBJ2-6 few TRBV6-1 TGTGCCAGCAGTGAAGCGCTAGGGGGGATAGGGGCCAACGTCCTGACTTTC CASSEALGGIGANVLTF
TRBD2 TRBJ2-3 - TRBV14 TGTGCCAGCAGCCCTGGCGGGAGCCGATACGCGTATTTT CASSPGGSRYAYF
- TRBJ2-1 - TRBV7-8 TGTGCCAGCAGCTCAGGGAGAAGGGGCTTGAGTGAGCAGTTCTTC CASSSGRRGLSEQFF
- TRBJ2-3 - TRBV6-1 TGTGCCAGCAGTGAACGTCGGGGTCTCTCAAAGGGACACAGATACGCGTATTTT CASSERRGLSKGHRYAYF
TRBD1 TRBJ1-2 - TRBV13 TGTGCCAGCAGCCCAGACAGGGTGCCTGGCTACACCTTC CASSPDRVPGYTF
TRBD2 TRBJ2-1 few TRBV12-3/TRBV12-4 TGTACCAGCAGTGACTACCCGATGGGCGGGGGATACAATGAGCAGTTCTTC CTSSDYPMGGGYNEQFF
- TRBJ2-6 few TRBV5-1 TGCGCCAGCAGCTCGGCAGGACAGAGCTCTGGGGCCAACGTCCTGACTTTC CASSSAGQSSGANVLTF
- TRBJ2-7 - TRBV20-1 TGCAGTGCTTATCCCCGGGACGGAGCCCGCTACGAGCAGTACTTC CSAYPRDGARYEQYF
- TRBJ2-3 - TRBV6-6 TGTGCCAGCAGTTACGATACCAACGGGAGATACGCGTATTTT CASSYDTNGRYAYF
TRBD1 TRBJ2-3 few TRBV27 TGTGCCAGCAGGGTTCTGGGGGGGACAGGGGATAGATACGCGTATTTT CASRVLGGTGDRYAYF
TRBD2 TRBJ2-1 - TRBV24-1 TGTGCCACCAGTGACCCTAGCGGGAGGGCCGTATATGAGCAGTTCTTC CATSDPSGRAVYEQFF
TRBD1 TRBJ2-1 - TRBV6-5 TGTGCCAGCAGTTCGACTTCGACAGGGGCTACCTACAATGAGCAGTTCTTC CASSSTSTGATYNEQFF
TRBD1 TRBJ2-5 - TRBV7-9 TGTGCCAGCAGCATCACAGGGGCCTACCAAGAGACCCAGTACTTC CASSITGAYQETQYF
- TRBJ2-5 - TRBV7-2 TGTGCCAGCAGCTACGGGACATTCCAAGAGACCCGGTACTTC CASSYGTFQETRYF
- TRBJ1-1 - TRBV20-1 TGCAGTGCGGACGGGGGGAACACTGAAGCTTTCTTT CSADGGNTEAFF
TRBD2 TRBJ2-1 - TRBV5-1 TGCGCCAGCAGCTTGGAATGGGCTAGCGGGAGGGCTAAACAAGAGACCCAGTTCTTC CASSLEWASGRAKQETQFF
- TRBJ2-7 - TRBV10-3 TGTGCCATCAGTGAGTCGAGCAAATCCTACGAGCAGTACTTC CAISESSKSYEQYF
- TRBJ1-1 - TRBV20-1 TGCAGTGCTAGAGTTAGTCCCCCCCGGGGCACTGAAGCTTTCTTT CSARVSPPRGTEAFF
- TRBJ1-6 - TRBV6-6 TGTGCCAGCAGGGCCCGCAGGGTAACTTCACCCCTACACTTT CASRARRVTSPLHF
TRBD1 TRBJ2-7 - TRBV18 TGTGCCAGCTCCGGACAGGGAAAAAACGGCGAGCAGTACTTC CASSGQGKNGEQYF